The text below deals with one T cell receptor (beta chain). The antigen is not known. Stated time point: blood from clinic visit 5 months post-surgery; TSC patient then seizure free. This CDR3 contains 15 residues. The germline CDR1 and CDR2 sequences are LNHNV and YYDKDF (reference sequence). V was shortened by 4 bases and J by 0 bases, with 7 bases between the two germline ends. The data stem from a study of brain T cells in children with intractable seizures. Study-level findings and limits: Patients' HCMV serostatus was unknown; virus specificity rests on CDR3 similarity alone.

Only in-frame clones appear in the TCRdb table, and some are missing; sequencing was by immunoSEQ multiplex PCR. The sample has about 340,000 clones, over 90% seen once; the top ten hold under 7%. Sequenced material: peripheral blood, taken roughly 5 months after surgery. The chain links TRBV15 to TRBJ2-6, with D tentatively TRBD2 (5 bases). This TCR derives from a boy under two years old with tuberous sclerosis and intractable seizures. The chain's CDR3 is CATSIGSSGANVLTF. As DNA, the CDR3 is TGTGCCACCAGCATTGGGAGCTCTGGGGCCAACGTCCTGACTTTC.